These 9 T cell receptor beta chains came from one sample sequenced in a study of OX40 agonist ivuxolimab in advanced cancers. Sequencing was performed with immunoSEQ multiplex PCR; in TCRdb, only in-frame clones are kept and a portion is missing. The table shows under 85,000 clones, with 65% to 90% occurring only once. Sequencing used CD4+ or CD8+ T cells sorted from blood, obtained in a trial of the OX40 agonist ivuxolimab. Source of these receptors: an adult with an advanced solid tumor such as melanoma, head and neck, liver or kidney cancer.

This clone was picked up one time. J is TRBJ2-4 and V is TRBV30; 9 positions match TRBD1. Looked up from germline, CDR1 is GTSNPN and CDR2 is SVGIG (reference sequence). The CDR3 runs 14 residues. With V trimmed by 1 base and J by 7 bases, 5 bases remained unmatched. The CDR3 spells CAWSATGQGNIQYF. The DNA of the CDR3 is TGTGCCTGGAGTGCCACCGGACAGGGGAACATTCAGTACTTC.

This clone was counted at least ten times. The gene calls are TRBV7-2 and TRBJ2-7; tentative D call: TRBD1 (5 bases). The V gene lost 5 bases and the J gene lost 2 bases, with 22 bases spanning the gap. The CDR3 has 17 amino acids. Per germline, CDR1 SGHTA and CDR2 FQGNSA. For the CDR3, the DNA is TGTGCCAGCAGCGTAAAAGAAATGGGGCTCCTTGCCTACGAGCAGTACTTC. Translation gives CASSVKEMGLLAYEQYF.

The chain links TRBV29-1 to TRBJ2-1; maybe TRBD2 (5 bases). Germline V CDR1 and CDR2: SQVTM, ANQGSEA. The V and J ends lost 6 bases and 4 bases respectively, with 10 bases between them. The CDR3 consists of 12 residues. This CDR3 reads CSVGLGYNEQFF. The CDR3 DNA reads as TGCAGCGTCGGACTGGGGTACAATGAGCAGTTCTTC.

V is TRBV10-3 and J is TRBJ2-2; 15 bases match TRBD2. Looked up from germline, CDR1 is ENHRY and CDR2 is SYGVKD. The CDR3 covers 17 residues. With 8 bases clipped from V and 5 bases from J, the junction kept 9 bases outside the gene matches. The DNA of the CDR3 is TGTGCCATCCGGACTAGCGGGAGGGCCCAGGGGACCGGGGAGCTGTTTTTT. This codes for CAIRTSGRAQGTGELFF.

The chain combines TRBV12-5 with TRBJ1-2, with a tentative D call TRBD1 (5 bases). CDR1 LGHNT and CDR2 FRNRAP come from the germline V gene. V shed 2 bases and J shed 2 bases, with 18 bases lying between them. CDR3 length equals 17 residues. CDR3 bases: TGTGCTAGTGGTTTGTACCCCACAGGCAGATCCAACTATGGCTACACCTTC. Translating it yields CASGLYPTGRSNYGYTF.

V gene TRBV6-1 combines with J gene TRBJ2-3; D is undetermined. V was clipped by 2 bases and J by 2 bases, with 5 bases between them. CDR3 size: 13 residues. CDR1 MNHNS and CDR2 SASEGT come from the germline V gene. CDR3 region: CASSEIDTDTQYF. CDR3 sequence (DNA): TGTGCCAGCAGTGAAATTGACACAGATACGCAGTATTTT.

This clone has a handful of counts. The CDR3 bases are TGTGCCAGCTCAGGGGCCCCTGATTCACCCCTCCACTTT. Amino acid sequence: CASSGAPDSPLHF. This sequence joins TRBV18 and TRBJ1-6; D is perhaps TRBD1 (5 bases). The length of the CDR3 is 13 residues. V lost 5 bases, J lost 8 bases, and 10 bases lay in between. The germline V gene encodes CDR1 KGHSH and CDR2 LQKENI. The full variable domain, its missing parts supplied by reference TRBV18 and TRBJ1-6, is NAGVMQNPRHLVRRRGQEARLRCSPMKGHSHVYWYRQLPEEGLKFMVYLQKENIIDESGMPKERFSAEFPKEGPSILRIQQVVRGDSAAYFCASSGAPDSPLHFGNGTRLTVT.

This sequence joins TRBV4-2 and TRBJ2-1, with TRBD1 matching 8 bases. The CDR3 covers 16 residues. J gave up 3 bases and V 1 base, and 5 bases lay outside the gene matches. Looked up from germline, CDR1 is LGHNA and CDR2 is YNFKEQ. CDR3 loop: CASSQAGQVLYNEQFF. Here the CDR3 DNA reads TGTGCCAGCAGCCAAGCGGGACAGGTGCTCTACAATGAGCAGTTCTTC.

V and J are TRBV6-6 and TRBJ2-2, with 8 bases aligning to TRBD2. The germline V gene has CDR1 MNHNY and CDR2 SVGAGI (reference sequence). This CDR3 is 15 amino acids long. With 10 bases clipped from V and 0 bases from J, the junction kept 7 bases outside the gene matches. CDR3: CATQETSANTGELFF. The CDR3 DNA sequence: TGTGCCACCCAGGAGACTAGCGCGAACACCGGGGAGCTGTTTTTT.